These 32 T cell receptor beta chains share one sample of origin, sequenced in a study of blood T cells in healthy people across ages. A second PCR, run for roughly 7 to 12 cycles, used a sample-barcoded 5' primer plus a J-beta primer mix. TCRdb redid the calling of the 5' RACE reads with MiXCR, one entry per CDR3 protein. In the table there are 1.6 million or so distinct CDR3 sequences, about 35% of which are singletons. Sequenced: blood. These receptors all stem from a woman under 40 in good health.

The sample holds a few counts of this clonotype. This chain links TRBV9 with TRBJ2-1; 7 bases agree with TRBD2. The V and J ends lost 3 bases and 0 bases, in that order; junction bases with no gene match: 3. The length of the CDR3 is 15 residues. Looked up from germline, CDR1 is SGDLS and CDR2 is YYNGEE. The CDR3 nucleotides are TGTGCCAGCAGCGCAGGACTAGGCTCCTACAATGAGCAGTTCTTC. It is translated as CASSAGLGSYNEQFF.

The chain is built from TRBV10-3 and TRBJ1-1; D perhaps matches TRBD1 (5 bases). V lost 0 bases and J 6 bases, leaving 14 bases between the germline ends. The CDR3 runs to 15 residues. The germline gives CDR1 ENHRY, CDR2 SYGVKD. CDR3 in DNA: TGTGCCATCAGTGAGTCGAACGGGGGTTTGGCTGAAGCTTTCTTT. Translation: CAISESNGGLAEAFF.

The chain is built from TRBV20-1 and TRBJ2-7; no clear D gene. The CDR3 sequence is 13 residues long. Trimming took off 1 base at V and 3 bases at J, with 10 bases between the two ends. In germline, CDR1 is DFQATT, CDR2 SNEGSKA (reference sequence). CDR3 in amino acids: CSARGQNLYEQYF. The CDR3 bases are TGCAGTGCTAGAGGGCAGAACCTCTACGAGCAGTACTTC.

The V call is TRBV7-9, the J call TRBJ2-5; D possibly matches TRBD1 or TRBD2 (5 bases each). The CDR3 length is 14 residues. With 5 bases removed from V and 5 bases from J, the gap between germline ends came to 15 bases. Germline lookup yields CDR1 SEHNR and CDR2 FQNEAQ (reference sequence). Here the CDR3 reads CASSPGLPGETQYF. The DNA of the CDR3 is TGTGCCAGCAGCCCGGGGCTACCGGGTGAGACCCAGTACTTC.

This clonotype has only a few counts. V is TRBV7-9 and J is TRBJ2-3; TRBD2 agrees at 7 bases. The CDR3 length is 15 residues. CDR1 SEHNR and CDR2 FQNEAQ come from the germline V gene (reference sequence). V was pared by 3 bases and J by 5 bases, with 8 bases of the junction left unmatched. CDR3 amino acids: CASSFSGRRQDTQYF. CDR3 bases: TGTGCCAGCAGCTTTAGCGGGCGCCGACAAGATACGCAGTATTTT.

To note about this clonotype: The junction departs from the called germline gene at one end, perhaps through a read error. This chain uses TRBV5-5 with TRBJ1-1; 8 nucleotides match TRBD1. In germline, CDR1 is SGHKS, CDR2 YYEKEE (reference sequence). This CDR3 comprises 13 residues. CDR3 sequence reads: CASSWDRPTGAFF. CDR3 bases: TGTGCCAGCAGCTGGGACAGGCCTACTGGAGCTTTCTTT.

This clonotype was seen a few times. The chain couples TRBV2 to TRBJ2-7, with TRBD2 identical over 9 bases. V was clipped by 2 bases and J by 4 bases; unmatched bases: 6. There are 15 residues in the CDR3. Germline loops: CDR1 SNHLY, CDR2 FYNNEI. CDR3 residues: CASSEWREGTYEQYF. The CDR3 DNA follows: TGTGCCAGCAGTGAATGGCGGGAGGGGACTTACGAGCAGTACTTC.

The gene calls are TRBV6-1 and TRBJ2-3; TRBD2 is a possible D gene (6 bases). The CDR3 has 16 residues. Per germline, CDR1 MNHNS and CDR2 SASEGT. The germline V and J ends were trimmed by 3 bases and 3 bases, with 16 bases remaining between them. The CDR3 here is CASSEVLAGLTDTQYF. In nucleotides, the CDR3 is TGTGCCAGCAGTGAGGTCCTGGCGGGATTGACAGATACGCAGTATTTT.

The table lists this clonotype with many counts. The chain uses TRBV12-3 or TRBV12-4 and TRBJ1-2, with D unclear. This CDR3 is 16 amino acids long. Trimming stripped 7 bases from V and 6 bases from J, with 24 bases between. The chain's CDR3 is CASTSHVASPGDGYTF. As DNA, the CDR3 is TGTGCCAGCACTAGTCATGTGGCCTCGCCAGGCGATGGCTACACCTTC.

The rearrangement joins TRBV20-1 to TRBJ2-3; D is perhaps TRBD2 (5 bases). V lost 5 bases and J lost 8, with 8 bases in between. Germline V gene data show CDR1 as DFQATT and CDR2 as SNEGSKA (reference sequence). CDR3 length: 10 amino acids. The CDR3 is CSAGLATQYF. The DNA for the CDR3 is TGCAGTGCTGGGCTAGCTACGCAGTATTTT.

Here the CDR3 reads CASSLDGTATDTQYF. In nucleotides, the CDR3 is TGTGCCAGCAGTTTAGACGGGACTGCCACAGATACGCAGTATTTT. The chain carries TRBV12-3 or TRBV12-4 and TRBJ2-3; weak D call: TRBD2 (6 bases). The CDR3 is 15 residues long. V gave up 1 base and J gave up 2 bases, with 10 bases separating them.

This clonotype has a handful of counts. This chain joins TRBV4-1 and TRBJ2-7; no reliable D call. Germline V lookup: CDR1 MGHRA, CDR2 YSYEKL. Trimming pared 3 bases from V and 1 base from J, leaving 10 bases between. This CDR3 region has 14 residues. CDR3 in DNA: TGCGCCAGCAGCCAGAAGACGTTGTCCTACGAGCAGTACTTC. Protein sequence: CASSQKTLSYEQYF.

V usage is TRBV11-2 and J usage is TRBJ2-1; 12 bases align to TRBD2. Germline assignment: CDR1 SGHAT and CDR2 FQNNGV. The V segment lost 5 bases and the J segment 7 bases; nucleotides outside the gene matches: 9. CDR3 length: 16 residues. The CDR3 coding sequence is TGTGCCAGCAGCATAGGGTCACTAGCGGGAGGAAATGAGCAGTTCTTC. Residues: CASSIGSLAGGNEQFF.

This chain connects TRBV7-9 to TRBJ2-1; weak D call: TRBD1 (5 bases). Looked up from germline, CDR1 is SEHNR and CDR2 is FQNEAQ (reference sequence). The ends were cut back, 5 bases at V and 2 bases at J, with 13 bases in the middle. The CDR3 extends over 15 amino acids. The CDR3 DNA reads TGTGCCAGCAGCCAGGGCTCCAAGGCCTACAATGAGCAGTTCTTC. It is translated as CASSQGSKAYNEQFF.

The chain's CDR3 is CASSQGGRADYNEQFF. Written as DNA, the CDR3 is TGCGCCAGCAGCCAAGGCGGGAGGGCCGACTACAATGAGCAGTTCTTC. The genes are TRBV4-1 and TRBJ2-1, with 9 bases that match TRBD2. Losses at the gene ends were 1 base for V and 3 bases for J; bases not matched to a gene: 4. The germline CDR1 and CDR2 sequences are MGHRA and YSYEKL. CDR3 length: 16 amino acids.

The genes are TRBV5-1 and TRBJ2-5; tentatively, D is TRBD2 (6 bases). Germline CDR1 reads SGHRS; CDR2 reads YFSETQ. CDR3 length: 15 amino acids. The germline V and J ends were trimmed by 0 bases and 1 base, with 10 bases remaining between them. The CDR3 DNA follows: TGCGCCAGCAGCTTGGTGGTAGCGGCCCAAGAGACCCAGTACTTC. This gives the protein CASSLVVAAQETQYF. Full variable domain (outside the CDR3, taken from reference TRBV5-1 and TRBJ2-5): KAGVTQTPRYLIKTRGQQVTLSCSPISGHRSVSWYQQTPGQGLQFLFEYFSETQRNKGNFPGRFSGRQFSNSRSEMNVSTLELGDSALYLCASSLVVAAQETQYFGPGTRLLVL.

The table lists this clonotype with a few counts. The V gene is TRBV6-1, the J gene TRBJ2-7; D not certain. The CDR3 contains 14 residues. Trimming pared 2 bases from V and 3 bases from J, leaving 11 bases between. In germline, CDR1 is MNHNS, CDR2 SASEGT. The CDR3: CASSENQVGYEQYF. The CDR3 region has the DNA TGTGCCAGCAGTGAAAATCAGGTCGGCTACGAGCAGTACTTC.

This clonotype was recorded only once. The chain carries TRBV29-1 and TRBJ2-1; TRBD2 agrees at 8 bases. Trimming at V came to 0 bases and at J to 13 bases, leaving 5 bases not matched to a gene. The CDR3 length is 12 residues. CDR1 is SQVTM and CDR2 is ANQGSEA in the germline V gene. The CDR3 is CSVEDRLATQFF. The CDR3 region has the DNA TGCAGCGTTGAAGATCGACTAGCGACCCAGTTCTTC.

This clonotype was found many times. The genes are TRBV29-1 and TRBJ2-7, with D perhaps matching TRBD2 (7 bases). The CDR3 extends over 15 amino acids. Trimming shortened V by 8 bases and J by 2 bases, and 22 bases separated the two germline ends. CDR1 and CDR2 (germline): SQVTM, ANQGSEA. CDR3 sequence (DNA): TGCAGCTTCCGTCATCTAGAAGGGGGGGCCTACGAGCAGTACTTC. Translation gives CSFRHLEGGAYEQYF.

This CDR3 is CSAPGTTWYQETQYF. In DNA form, the CDR3 reads TGCAGTGCACCCGGGACAACTTGGTACCAAGAGACCCAGTACTTC. This sequence joins TRBV20-1 and TRBJ2-5; D perhaps matches TRBD1 (6 bases). Germline loops: CDR1 DFQATT, CDR2 SNEGSKA (reference sequence). The CDR3 covers 15 residues. The ends were cut back, 6 bases at V and 0 bases at J, with 17 bases in the middle.

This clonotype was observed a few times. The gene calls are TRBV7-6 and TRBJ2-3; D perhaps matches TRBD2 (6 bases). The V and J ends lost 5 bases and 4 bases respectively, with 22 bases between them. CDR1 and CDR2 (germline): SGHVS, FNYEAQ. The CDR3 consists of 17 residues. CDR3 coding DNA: TGTGCCAGCAGCCCTCCCCGCCGGCGGTCTAGCGCAGATACGCAGTATTTT. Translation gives CASSPPRRRSSADTQYF.

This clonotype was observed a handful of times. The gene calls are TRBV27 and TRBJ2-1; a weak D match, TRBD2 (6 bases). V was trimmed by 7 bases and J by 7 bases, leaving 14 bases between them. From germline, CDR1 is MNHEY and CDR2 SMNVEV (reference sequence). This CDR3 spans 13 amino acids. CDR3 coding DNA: TGTGCCAGCACCCTTTCGGGGGTAAATGAGCAGTTCTTC. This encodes CASTLSGVNEQFF.

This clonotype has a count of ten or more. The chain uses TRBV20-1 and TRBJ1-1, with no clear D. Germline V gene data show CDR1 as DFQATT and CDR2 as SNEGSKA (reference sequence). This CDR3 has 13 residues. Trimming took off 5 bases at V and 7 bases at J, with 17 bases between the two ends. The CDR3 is CSAPGFPEGEAFF. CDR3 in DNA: TGCAGTGCTCCGGGGTTCCCTGAGGGTGAAGCTTTCTTT.

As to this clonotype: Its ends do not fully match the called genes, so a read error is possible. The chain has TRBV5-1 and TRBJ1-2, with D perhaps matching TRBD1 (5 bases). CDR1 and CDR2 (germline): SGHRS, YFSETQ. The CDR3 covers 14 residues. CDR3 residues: CASSLDIDRSGYTF. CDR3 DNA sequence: TGCGCCAGCAGTTTGGACATCGACAGAAGTGGCTACACCTTC.

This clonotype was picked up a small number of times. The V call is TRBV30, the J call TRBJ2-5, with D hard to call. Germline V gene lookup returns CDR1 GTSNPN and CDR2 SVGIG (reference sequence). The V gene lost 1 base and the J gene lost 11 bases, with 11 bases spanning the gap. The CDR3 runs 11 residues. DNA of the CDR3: TGTGCCTGGAGTGCACTTACTGGGCAGTACTTC. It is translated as CAWSALTGQYF.

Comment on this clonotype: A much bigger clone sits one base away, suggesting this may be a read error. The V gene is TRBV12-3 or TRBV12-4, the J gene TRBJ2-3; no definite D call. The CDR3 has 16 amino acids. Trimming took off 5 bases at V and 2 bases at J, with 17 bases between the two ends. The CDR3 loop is CASSPGRRPTTDTQYF. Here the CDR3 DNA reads TGTGCCAGCAGTCCGGGCCGTAGACCTACCACAGATACGCAGTATTTT.

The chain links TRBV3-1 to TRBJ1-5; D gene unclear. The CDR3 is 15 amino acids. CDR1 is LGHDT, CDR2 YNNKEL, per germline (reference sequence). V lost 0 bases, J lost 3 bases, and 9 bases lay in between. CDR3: CASSQDRSPNQPQHF. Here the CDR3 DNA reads TGTGCCAGCAGCCAAGACCGCAGCCCCAATCAGCCCCAGCATTTT.

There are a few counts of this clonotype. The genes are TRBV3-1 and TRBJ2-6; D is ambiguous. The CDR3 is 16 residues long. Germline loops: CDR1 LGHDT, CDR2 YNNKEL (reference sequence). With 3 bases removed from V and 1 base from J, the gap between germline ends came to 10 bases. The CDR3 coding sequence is TGTGCCAGCAGCCAGACTCGGTCGTCTGGGGCCAACGTCCTGACTTTC. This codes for CASSQTRSSGANVLTF.

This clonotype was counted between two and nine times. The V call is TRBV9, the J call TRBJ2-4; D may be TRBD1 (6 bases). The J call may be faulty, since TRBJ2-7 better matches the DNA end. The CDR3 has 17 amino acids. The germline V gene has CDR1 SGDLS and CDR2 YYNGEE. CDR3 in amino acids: CASSSPLPRAGANEQYF. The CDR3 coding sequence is TGTGCCAGCAGCTCCCCCCTTCCCCGGGCAGGGGCGAACGAGCAGTACTTC.

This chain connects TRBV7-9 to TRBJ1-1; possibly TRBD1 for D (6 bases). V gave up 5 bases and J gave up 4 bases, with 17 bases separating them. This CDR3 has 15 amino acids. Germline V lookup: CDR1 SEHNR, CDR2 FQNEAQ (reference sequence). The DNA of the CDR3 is TGTGCCAGCAGCCCCGCTGGGGGGCGAATCACTGAAGCTTTCTTT. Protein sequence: CASSPAGGRITEAFF.

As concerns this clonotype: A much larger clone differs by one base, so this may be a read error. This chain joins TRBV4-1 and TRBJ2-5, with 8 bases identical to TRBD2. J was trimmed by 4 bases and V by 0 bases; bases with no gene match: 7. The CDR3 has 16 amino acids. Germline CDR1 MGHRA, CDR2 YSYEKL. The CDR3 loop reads CASSQEGAGVVETQYF. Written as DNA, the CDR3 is TGCGCCAGCAGCCAAGAGGGAGCGGGAGTCGTAGAGACCCAGTACTTC.

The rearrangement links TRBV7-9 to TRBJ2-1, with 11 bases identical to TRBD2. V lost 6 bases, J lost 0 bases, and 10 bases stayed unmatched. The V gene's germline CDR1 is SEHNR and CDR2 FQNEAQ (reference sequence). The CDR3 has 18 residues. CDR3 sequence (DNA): TGTGCCAGCAGATTCACTAGCGGGGGAGGGAGCTCCTACAATGAGCAGTTCTTC. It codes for CASRFTSGGGSSYNEQFF.